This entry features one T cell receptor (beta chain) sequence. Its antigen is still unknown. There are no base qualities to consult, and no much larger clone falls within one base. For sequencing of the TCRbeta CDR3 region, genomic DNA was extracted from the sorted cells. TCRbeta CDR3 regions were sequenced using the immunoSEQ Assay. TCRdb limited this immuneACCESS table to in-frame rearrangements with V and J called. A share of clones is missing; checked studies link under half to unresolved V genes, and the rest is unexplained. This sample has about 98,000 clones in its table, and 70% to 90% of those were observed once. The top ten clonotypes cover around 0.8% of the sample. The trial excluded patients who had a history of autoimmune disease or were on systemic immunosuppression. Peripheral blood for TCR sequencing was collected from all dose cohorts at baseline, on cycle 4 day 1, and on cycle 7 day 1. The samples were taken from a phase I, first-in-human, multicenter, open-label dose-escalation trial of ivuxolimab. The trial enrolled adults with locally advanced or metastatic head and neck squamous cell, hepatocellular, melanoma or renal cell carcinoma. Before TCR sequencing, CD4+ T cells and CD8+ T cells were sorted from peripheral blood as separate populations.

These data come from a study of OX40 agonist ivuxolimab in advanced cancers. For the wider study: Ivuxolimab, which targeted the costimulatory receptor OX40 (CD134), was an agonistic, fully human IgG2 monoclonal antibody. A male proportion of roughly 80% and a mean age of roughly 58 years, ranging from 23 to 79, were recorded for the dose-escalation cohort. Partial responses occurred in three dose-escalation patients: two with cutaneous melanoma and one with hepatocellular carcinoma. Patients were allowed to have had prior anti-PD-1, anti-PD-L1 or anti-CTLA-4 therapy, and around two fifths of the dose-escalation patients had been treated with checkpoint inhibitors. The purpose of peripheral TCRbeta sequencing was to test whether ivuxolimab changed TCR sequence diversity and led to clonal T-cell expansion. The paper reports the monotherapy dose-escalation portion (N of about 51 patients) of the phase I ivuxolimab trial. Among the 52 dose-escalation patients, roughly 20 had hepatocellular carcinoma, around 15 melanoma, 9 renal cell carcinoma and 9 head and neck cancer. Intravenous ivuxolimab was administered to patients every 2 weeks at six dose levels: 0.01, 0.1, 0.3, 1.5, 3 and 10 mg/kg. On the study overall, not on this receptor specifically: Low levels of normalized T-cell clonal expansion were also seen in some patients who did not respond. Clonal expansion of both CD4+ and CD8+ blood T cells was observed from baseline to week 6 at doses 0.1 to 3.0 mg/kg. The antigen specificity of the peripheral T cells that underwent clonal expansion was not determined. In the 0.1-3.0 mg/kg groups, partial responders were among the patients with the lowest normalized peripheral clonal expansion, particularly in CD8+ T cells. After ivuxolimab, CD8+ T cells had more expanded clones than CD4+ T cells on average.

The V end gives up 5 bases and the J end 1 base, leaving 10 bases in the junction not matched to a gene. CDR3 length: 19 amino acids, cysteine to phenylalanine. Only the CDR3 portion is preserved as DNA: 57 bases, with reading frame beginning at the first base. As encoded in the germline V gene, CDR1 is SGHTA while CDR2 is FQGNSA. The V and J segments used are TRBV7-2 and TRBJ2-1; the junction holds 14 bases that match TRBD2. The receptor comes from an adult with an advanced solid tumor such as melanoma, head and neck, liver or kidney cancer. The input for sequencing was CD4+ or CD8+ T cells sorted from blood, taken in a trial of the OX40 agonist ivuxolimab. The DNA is TGTGCCAGCAGCGCAGCCGGGACTAGCGGGAGAGGGTCCTACAATGAGCAGTTCTTC. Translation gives CASSAAGTSGRGSYNEQFF.